Each of the 20 T cell receptor beta chains below was sequenced from the same sample in a study of blood T cell repertoires in COVID-19. Measured with immunoSEQ multiplex PCR; TCRdb has only the in-frame clones, and not every one. The sample yields roughly 65,000 clones, approximately 93% seen once. The sample taken for sequencing was peripheral blood. The receptors here all came from a man in his 70s with active COVID-19.

The chain has TRBV27 and TRBJ2-7, with 7 positions matching TRBD1. Germline V CDR1 and CDR2: MNHEY, SMNVEV (reference sequence). V trimming: 6 bases; J trimming: 1 base; junction bases outside the gene matches: 6. The CDR3 length is 14 residues. CDR3 DNA: TGTGCCAGCAGACCAGACAGGGCGTCCTACGAGCAGTACTTC. Its translation: CASRPDRASYEQYF.

The CDR3 sequence: CASSHRGTSGGPSYNEQFF. CDR3 bases: TGTGCCAGCAGCCATAGAGGGACTAGCGGGGGCCCCTCCTACAATGAGCAGTTCTTC. The genes are TRBV7-2 and TRBJ2-1, with 14 bases matching TRBD2. Trimming took 5 bases from V and 0 from J; bases not matched to a gene: 9. The CDR3 has 19 residues. Germline V lookup: CDR1 SGHTA, CDR2 FQGNSA.

V is TRBV5-1 and J is TRBJ1-2; the match to TRBD1 covers 10 bases. V shed 4 bases and J 3 bases; nucleotides not matched to a gene: 6. This CDR3 is 15 amino acids long. Germline V gene sequence: CDR1 SGHRS, CDR2 YFSETQ. The CDR3 protein is CASSPGQGIDYGYTF. The CDR3 DNA reads as TGCGCCAGCAGCCCGGGACAGGGGATAGACTATGGCTACACCTTC.

The J gene is TRBJ1-1, the V gene TRBV11-2; D remains ambiguous. Trimming left V 6 bases short and J 2 bases short, with 13 bases between. Germline CDR1 SGHAT, CDR2 FQNNGV. This CDR3 region has 14 residues. This CDR3 is CASRFGSANTEAFF. CDR3 nucleotides: TGTGCCAGCAGGTTTGGCAGCGCCAACACTGAAGCTTTCTTT.

The chain is built from TRBV7-6 and TRBJ2-1, with 10 bases lining up with TRBD2. V lost 2 bases and J lost 5; bases outside the gene matches: 9. The CDR3 is 17 residues long. The germline V gene has CDR1 SGHVS and CDR2 FNYEAQ. The CDR3 bases are TGTGCCAGCAGCTTACGATCCGGGACTAGCGCCAACAATGAGCAGTTCTTC. Amino acids: CASSLRSGTSANNEQFF.

This chain connects TRBV28 to TRBJ2-3; D possibly corresponds to TRBD1 (6 bases). Germline CDR1 reads MDHEN; CDR2 reads SYDVKM. Trimming removed 7 bases from V and 1 base from J, with 18 bases in between. This CDR3 is 16 amino acids long. This CDR3 reads CASIVGPGAGTDTQYF. CDR3 nucleotides: TGTGCCAGCATTGTCGGCCCAGGGGCTGGCACAGATACGCAGTATTTT.

The genes are TRBV7-6 and TRBJ2-3, with 7 positions matching TRBD1. Losses at the gene ends were 5 bases for V and 2 bases for J; bases not matched to a gene: 7. Germline CDR1 and CDR2: SGHVS and FNYEAQ. There are 15 residues in the CDR3. Here the CDR3 DNA reads TGTGCCAGCAGCCTACGGACAGGAGACACAGATACGCAGTATTTT. It codes for CASSLRTGDTDTQYF.

This clone has just a few counts. V is TRBV19 and J is TRBJ1-2, with D perhaps TRBD1 (5 bases). With 3 bases removed from V and 6 bases from J, the gap between germline ends came to 8 bases. CDR3 length equals 12 residues. Germline V gene data show CDR1 as LNHDA and CDR2 as SQIVND (reference sequence). The CDR3 nucleotides are TGTGCCAGTAGTATCTGGGGGGATGGCTACACCTTC. This translates into CASSIWGDGYTF.

The V call is TRBV14, the J call TRBJ1-6, with 7 bases lining up with TRBD1. This CDR3 is built from 16 residues. V was pared by 6 bases and J by 6 bases, with 11 bases of the junction left unmatched. Germline CDR1 reads SGHDN; CDR2 reads FVKESK. The DNA for the CDR3 is TGTGCCAGCAGTCTTCGGACAGGAGGAAGTAATTCACCCCTCCACTTT. It specifies CASSLRTGGSNSPLHF.

V gene TRBV20-1 combines with J gene TRBJ1-6; the D gene is possibly TRBD1 (5 bases). This CDR3 has 13 amino acids. The V and J ends lost 3 bases and 10 bases respectively, with 13 bases between them. Germline V CDR1 and CDR2: DFQATT, SNEGSKA (reference sequence). CDR3: CSASQGGESPLHF. The DNA of the CDR3 is TGCAGTGCTAGTCAGGGTGGGGAATCACCCCTCCACTTT.

The rearrangement links TRBV19 to TRBJ1-2, with no clear D. Trimming pared 2 bases from V and 4 bases from J, leaving 14 bases between. The CDR3 totals 15 residues. From germline, CDR1 is LNHDA and CDR2 SQIVND (reference sequence). The CDR3 here is CASSISVTNAYGYTF. The DNA of the CDR3 is TGTGCCAGTAGTATATCGGTGACTAATGCCTATGGCTACACCTTC.

V and J are TRBV5-4 and TRBJ2-1; 11 nucleotides align to TRBD2. Germline V gene sequence: CDR1 SGHNT, CDR2 YYREEE (reference sequence). The CDR3 runs 16 residues. J was trimmed by 9 bases and V by 0 bases; bases with no gene match: 8. The CDR3 loop is CASSLGRLAGKLEQFF. The CDR3 DNA follows: TGTGCCAGCAGCTTGGGTCGACTAGCGGGAAAGCTTGAGCAGTTCTTC. The whole variable domain, remainder taken from reference TRBV5-4 and TRBJ2-1, is ETGVTQSPTHLIKTRGQQVTLRCSSQSGHNTVSWYQQALGQGPQFIFQYYREEENGRGNFPPRFSGLQFPNYSSELNVNALELDDSALYLCASSLGRLAGKLEQFFGPGTRLTVL.

This clone has only one observation. CDR3 region: CASSYRGGGREQYV. DNA for the CDR3: TGTGCCAGCAGTTATAGAGGGGGGGGAAGGGAGCAGTACGTC. The chain uses TRBV28 and TRBJ2-7; weak D call: TRBD2 (7 bases). Germline V gives CDR1 MDHEN, CDR2 SYDVKM. The V and J ends lost 4 bases and 7 bases respectively, with 17 bases between them. The CDR3 is 14 amino acids.

V gene TRBV5-1 combines with J gene TRBJ1-4; TRBD1 aligns across 8 bases. The CDR3 runs to 14 residues. Germline CDR1 and CDR2: SGHRS and YFSETQ. The trim removed 4 bases at V and 5 bases at J, leaving 4 bases unmatched. CDR3 loop: CASSGGQENEKLFF. The DNA of the CDR3 is TGCGCCAGCAGCGGGGGACAGGAAAATGAAAAACTGTTTTTT.

This sequence joins TRBV5-1 and TRBJ2-1, with TRBD2 matching 12 bases. This CDR3 has 15 residues. Trimming removed 1 base from V and 8 bases from J; junction bases left unmatched: 4. Germline CDR1 and CDR2: SGHRS and YFSETQ. The CDR3 sequence: CASSLSSGGADEQFF. DNA of the CDR3: TGCGCCAGCAGCTTGTCTAGCGGGGGGGCCGATGAGCAGTTCTTC.

The chain uses TRBV4-1 and TRBJ1-2; D perhaps matches TRBD1 (6 bases). CDR1 MGHRA and CDR2 YSYEKL come from the germline V gene. The V and J ends lost 2 bases and 4 bases respectively, with 14 bases between them. The CDR3 length is 15 residues. CDR3 DNA sequence: TGCGCCAGCAGCCAACTACAGGGCTCGGGCTATGGCTACACCTTC. Translation: CASSQLQGSGYGYTF.

The table lists this clone with a count of one. The chain couples TRBV11-2 to TRBJ1-3, with a weak D call TRBD1 (6 bases). The CDR3 has 17 residues. The V and J ends lost 4 bases and 0 bases respectively, with 16 bases between them. In germline, CDR1 is SGHAT, CDR2 FQNNGV. The CDR3 nucleotides are TGTGCCAGCAGCTCAACTCGACAGGTCCACTCTGGAAACACCATATATTTT. Translation gives CASSSTRQVHSGNTIYF.

The V and J genes are TRBV12-3 or TRBV12-4 and TRBJ1-1; D remains ambiguous. Trimming pared 3 bases from V and 8 bases from J, leaving 10 bases between. The CDR3 loop spans 12 amino acids. CDR3 nucleotide sequence: TGTGCCAGCAGTTTGGGAGGGATAGAAGCTTTCTTT. Residues: CASSLGGIEAFF.

V usage is TRBV29-1 and J usage is TRBJ1-1; perhaps TRBD1 as D (5 bases). V lost 2 bases, J lost 4 bases, and 11 bases lay in between. The CDR3 spans 13 residues. Germline values: CDR1 SQVTM, CDR2 ANQGSEA. The CDR3 region is CSVESGVGTEAFF. The CDR3, as DNA: TGCAGCGTTGAATCGGGGGTCGGCACTGAAGCTTTCTTT. The full variable domain, its missing parts supplied by reference TRBV29-1 and TRBJ1-1, is SAVISQKPSRDICQRGTSLTIQCQVDSQVTMMFWYRQQPGQSLTLIATANQGSEATYESGFVIDKFPISRPNLTFSTLTVSNMSPEDSSIYLCSVESGVGTEAFFGQGTRLTVV.

The chain has TRBV7-2 and TRBJ1-5; tentatively, D is TRBD1 (6 bases). V lost 6 bases and J lost 4, with 13 bases in between. This CDR3 has 14 residues. Germline lookup yields CDR1 SGHTA and CDR2 FQGNSA. The CDR3 nucleotides read TGTGCCAGCAGGTCTACAGGGTCAAATCAGCCCCAGCATTTT. Protein: CASRSTGSNQPQHF.